The 15 T cell receptor beta chains given below trace back to one sample, sequenced in a study of T cell repertoires in ileal Crohn's disease. Generated by immunoSEQ multiplex PCR, the TCRdb table keeps only in-frame clones and is missing some. Here the sample spans a few thousand clones, 95% being singletons. The sample comprised ileal tissue. Receptors originate from an adult with Crohn's disease.

The chain recombines TRBV20-1 with TRBJ1-3; D perhaps matches TRBD1 (5 bases). V was pared by 6 bases and J by 11 bases, with 14 bases between. CDR1 is DFQATT, CDR2 SNEGSKA, per germline (reference sequence). The CDR3 contains 11 residues. The CDR3 DNA sequence: TGCAGTGCCCCTTGGGCGGGGGCCATATATTTT. Its protein is CSAPWAGAIYF.

For the CDR3, the DNA is TGCGCCAGCAGCTTGGGACAGGGGTTGCGGGGCACAGATACGCAGTATTTT. This encodes CASSLGQGLRGTDTQYF. J is TRBJ2-3 and V is TRBV5-1; TRBD1 agrees at 8 bases. J gave up 1 base and V 0 bases, and 7 bases lay outside the gene matches. The CDR3 runs 17 residues. Germline CDR1 and CDR2: SGHRS and YFSETQ.

This clone was counted once. This chain links TRBV18 with TRBJ1-1, with 9 bases that match TRBD1. The CDR3 has 16 amino acids. Trimming removed 5 bases from V and 1 base from J; junction bases left unmatched: 8. The germline CDR1 and CDR2 sequences are KGHSH and LQKENI. CDR3 coding DNA: TGTGCCAGCTCATCCCGGGACAGGGTTACGAACACTGAAGCTTTCTTT. The encoded protein is CASSSRDRVTNTEAFF.

The rearrangement links TRBV10-2 to TRBJ2-5; TRBD1 agrees at 7 bases. V lost 3 bases and J lost 4; bases outside the gene matches: 5. Germline V gives CDR1 WSHSY, CDR2 SAAADI. The CDR3 is 14 residues long. The CDR3 region has the DNA TGCGCCAGCAGTGATATGAGGGGGCGAGAGACCCAGTACTTC. Amino acids: CASSDMRGRETQYF.

This rearrangement joins TRBV5-1 to TRBJ1-1; the match to TRBD1 covers 9 bases. The trim removed 4 bases at V and 1 base at J, leaving 14 bases unmatched. The CDR3 spans 18 residues. Germline values: CDR1 SGHRS, CDR2 YFSETQ. As DNA, the CDR3 is TGCGCCAGCAGCCTAATCATTACAGGGGGCATAACGAACACTGAAGCTTTCTTT. It translates to CASSLIITGGITNTEAFF.

This chain links TRBV6-4 with TRBJ1-2; D is ambiguous. Trimming took off 6 bases at V and 7 bases at J, with 18 bases between the two ends. The CDR3 covers 14 residues. The germline gives CDR1 MRHNA, CDR2 SNTAGT. CDR3 sequence (DNA): TGTGCCAGCAGCTTGGGCCCAGCCTCTACTGGCTACACCTTC. Translation gives CASSLGPASTGYTF.

The gene calls are TRBV10-3 and TRBJ2-7, with a weak D call TRBD1 (5 bases). Trimming removed 5 bases at V and 7 bases at J, with 21 bases between. The germline V gene has CDR1 ENHRY and CDR2 SYGVKD. The CDR3 consists of 15 residues. CDR3 DNA sequence: TGTGCCATCAGTAAAGACAGTCTTGGGTTTACAGAGCAGTACTTC. This codes for CAISKDSLGFTEQYF.

This clone was found a few times. The rearrangement uses TRBV2 and TRBJ2-5, with D possibly being TRBD2 (6 bases). The CDR3 extends over 13 amino acids. Germline CDR1 reads SNHLY; CDR2 reads FYNNEI. Trimming pared 3 bases from V and 5 bases from J, leaving 10 bases between. The CDR3 coding sequence is TGTGCCAGCAGTGAGGGGAGGCGGGAGACCCAGTACTTC. Translated: CASSEGRRETQYF.

J is TRBJ2-2 and V is TRBV2, with 8 nucleotides matching TRBD1. The junction had 5 bases not matched to a gene; V was cut back by 7 bases and J by 1 base. The CDR3 totals 15 residues. Looked up from germline, CDR1 is SNHLY and CDR2 is FYNNEI. The CDR3 reads CASILGTGNTGELFF. DNA of the CDR3: TGTGCCAGCATACTAGGGACAGGGAACACCGGGGAGCTGTTTTTT. Based on the CDR3 plus reference TRBV2 and TRBJ2-2, the full variable domain is EPEVTQTPSHQVTQMGQEVILRCVPISNHLYFYWYRQILGQKVEFLVSFYNNEISEKSEIFDDQFSVERPDGSNFTLKIRSTKLEDSAMYFCASILGTGNTGELFFGEGSRLTVL.

This rearrangement joins TRBV7-2 to TRBJ1-2; 8 bases match TRBD1. CDR1 is SGHTA and CDR2 is FQGNSA in the germline V gene. This CDR3 spans 16 amino acids. The V segment lost 0 bases and the J segment 7 bases; nucleotides outside the gene matches: 10. Here the CDR3 DNA reads TGTGCCAGCAGCTTAGCTCGGAGCAGGGGGCAGGCTGGCTACACCTTC. Its protein is CASSLARSRGQAGYTF.

V gene TRBV6-5 combines with J gene TRBJ1-1; TRBD1 matches 8 bases. This CDR3 comprises 12 residues. CDR1 is MNHEY and CDR2 is SVGAGI in the germline V gene. After removal of 6 bases from V and 7 bases from J, the junction contained 4 bases not matched to a gene. This chain's CDR3 is CASSPDRGEAFF. CDR3 coding DNA: TGTGCCAGCAGCCCCGACAGGGGTGAAGCTTTCTTT.

The chain is built from TRBV27 and TRBJ2-2; TRBD2 matches at 8 bases. This CDR3 is 16 amino acids long. V dropped 4 bases and J dropped 3; count of bases not matched to a gene: 7. CDR1 is MNHEY and CDR2 is SMNVEV in the germline V gene (reference sequence). In DNA, the CDR3 is TGTGCCAGCAGTTCTCCGGGACTAGTAGACACCGGGGAGCTGTTTTTT. Amino acid sequence: CASSSPGLVDTGELFF.

This clone was observed once. CDR3 bases: TGTGCCAGCATTAGCGGGGGAGAGACCCAGTACTTC. It yields the protein CASISGGETQYF. The chain links TRBV28 to TRBJ2-5, with 9 bases aligning to TRBD2. This CDR3 is built from 12 residues. Losses at the gene ends were 7 bases for V and 4 bases for J; bases not matched to a gene: 1. The germline V gene encodes CDR1 MDHEN and CDR2 SYDVKM.

The CDR3 loop is CASRPPGQGNVNTEAFF. In DNA, the CDR3 is TGTGCCAGTCGACCCCCAGGACAGGGGAATGTGAACACTGAAGCTTTCTTT. This chain joins TRBV19 and TRBJ1-1, with 9 bases lining up with TRBD1. J gave up 0 bases and V 8 bases, and 13 bases lay outside the gene matches. This CDR3 comprises 17 residues. Germline V gene data show CDR1 as LNHDA and CDR2 as SQIVND (reference sequence).

CDR3 DNA: TGCAGTGTCAGAGGCACGGGGACCCAGTACTTC. Translation: CSVRGTGTQYF. V is TRBV20-1 and J is TRBJ2-5; D ambiguous. Trimming removed 7 bases from V and 7 bases from J, with 13 bases in between. This CDR3 region has 11 residues. From germline, CDR1 is DFQATT and CDR2 SNEGSKA (reference sequence).